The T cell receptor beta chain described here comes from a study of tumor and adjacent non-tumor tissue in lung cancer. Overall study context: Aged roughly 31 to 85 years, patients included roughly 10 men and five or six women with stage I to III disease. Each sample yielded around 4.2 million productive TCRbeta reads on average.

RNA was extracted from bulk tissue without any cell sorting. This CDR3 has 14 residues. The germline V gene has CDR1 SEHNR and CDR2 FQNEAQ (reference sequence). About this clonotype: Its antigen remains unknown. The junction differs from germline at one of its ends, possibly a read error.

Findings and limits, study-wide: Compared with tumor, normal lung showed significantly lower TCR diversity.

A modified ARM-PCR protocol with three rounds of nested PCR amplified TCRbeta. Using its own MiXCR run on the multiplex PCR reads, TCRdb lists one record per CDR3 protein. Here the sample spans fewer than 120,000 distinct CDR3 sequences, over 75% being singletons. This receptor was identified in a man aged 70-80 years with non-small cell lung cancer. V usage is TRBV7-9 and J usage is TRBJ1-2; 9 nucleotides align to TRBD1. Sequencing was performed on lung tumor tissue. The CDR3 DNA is TGTGCCAGCAGCCCTGGACAGGGGTATTATGGGTACACCTTC. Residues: CASSPGQGYYGYTF.